The rows below give T cell receptor beta chains drawn from one sample of a study of post-analysis software for immune sequencing data. MiXCR was run by TCRdb on the PCR reads, yielding one entry per CDR3 protein. This sample has 820,000 or so distinct CDR3 sequences; 53% occur once, and the top ten carry approximately 4.5%. Sequences were obtained from blood. These receptors were collected from a girl between 10 and 17 years old with multiple sclerosis. Each CDR3 is given with its conserved first and last residue. The D gene is left open where the match is weak. Part of the rows lack a size; the others show once, few, many or a class for expanded clones.

v_call: TRBV2; j_call: TRBJ2-1; clone_size: NA; d_call: TRBD1; cdr3_nt: TGTGCCAGCAGTCCCCTCAGGGGACAGGCGCTCCTACGGGGGCAGTTCTTC; cdr3_aa: CASSPLRGQALLRGQFF
v_call: TRBV5-1; j_call: TRBJ1-1; clone_size: NA; d_call: NA; cdr3_nt: TGCGCCAGCAGCTTGGACTGGGGGATCGCTGAAGCTTTCTTT; cdr3_aa: CASSLDWGIAEAFF
v_call: TRBV27; j_call: TRBJ2-7; clone_size: NA; d_call: NA; cdr3_nt: TGTGCCAGCAGTTTAAATGGGGACTACGAGCAGTACTTC; cdr3_aa: CASSLNGDYEQYF
v_call: TRBV20-1; j_call: TRBJ2-1; clone_size: NA; d_call: TRBD2; cdr3_nt: TGCAGTGCTGGGCGTCAGCTAGCGGGGCACAATGAGCAGTTCTTC; cdr3_aa: CSAGRQLAGHNEQFF
v_call: TRBV6-1; j_call: TRBJ2-7; clone_size: once; d_call: TRBD1; cdr3_nt: TGTGCCAGCAGTGACCCTTACCAGTCCGGGACAGGGTACTACGAGCAGTACTTC; cdr3_aa: CASSDPYQSGTGYYEQYF
v_call: TRBV12-3/TRBV12-4; j_call: TRBJ2-6; clone_size: NA; d_call: NA; cdr3_nt: TGTGCCAGCAGTTTATCTAATGGGGCCAACGTCCTGACTTTC; cdr3_aa: CASSLSNGANVLTF
v_call: TRBV20-1; j_call: TRBJ2-1; clone_size: NA; d_call: TRBD2; cdr3_nt: TGCAGTGCTAGAGATGGACTAGCGGGAGGTGAGCAGTTCTTC; cdr3_aa: CSARDGLAGGEQFF
v_call: TRBV29-1; j_call: TRBJ1-1; clone_size: few; d_call: NA; cdr3_nt: TGCAGCGTTGGGGACCGGGAAGCTTTCTTT; cdr3_aa: CSVGDREAFF
v_call: TRBV29-1; j_call: TRBJ1-2; clone_size: NA; d_call: TRBD1; cdr3_nt: TGCAGCGTTGAAGGACAGGGTAGCTATGGCTACACCTTC; cdr3_aa: CSVEGQGSYGYTF
v_call: TRBV25-1; j_call: TRBJ2-5; clone_size: NA; d_call: NA; cdr3_nt: TGTGCCAGCAGTGACCACCGGTTAGAGACCCAGTACTTC; cdr3_aa: CASSDHRLETQYF
v_call: TRBV5-1; j_call: TRBJ2-3; clone_size: NA; d_call: TRBD2; cdr3_nt: TGCGCCAGCAGCTCGCAACCGGGACTAGTTGCAGATACGCAGTATTTT; cdr3_aa: CASSSQPGLVADTQYF
v_call: TRBV20-1; j_call: TRBJ2-3; clone_size: NA; d_call: NA; cdr3_nt: TGCAGTGCTCGGGGAGAATACACAGATACGCAGTATTTT; cdr3_aa: CSARGEYTDTQYF
v_call: TRBV5-1; j_call: TRBJ2-7; clone_size: NA; d_call: NA; cdr3_nt: TGCGCCAGCAGCTTTTCACAGTGGGGGCTCGAGCAGTACTTC; cdr3_aa: CASSFSQWGLEQYF
v_call: TRBV19; j_call: TRBJ2-7; clone_size: NA; d_call: TRBD1; cdr3_nt: TGTGCCAGTAGTGGGGCAGGGGGCTTGACCTACGAGCAGTACTTC; cdr3_aa: CASSGAGGLTYEQYF
v_call: TRBV15; j_call: TRBJ2-5; clone_size: few; d_call: TRBD2; cdr3_nt: TGTGCCACCAGCAGAGATCAAGCGGGGGGCAGGGAGACCCAGTACTTC; cdr3_aa: CATSRDQAGGRETQYF
v_call: TRBV19; j_call: TRBJ2-4; clone_size: NA; d_call: NA; cdr3_nt: TGTGCCAGTAGTATCGACAGTACGCAGTACTTC; cdr3_aa: CASSIDSTQYF
v_call: TRBV10-3; j_call: TRBJ1-4; clone_size: NA; d_call: TRBD1; cdr3_nt: TGTGCCGTACAACAGGGGGCACAGGAAAAACTGTTTTTT; cdr3_aa: CAVQQGAQEKLFF
v_call: TRBV20-1; j_call: TRBJ1-2; clone_size: NA; d_call: TRBD1; cdr3_nt: TGCAGTGCTAGAGACTTGGACAGGTGGGGGAGTAACTATGGCTACACCTTC; cdr3_aa: CSARDLDRWGSNYGYTF
v_call: TRBV12-3/TRBV12-4; j_call: TRBJ1-2; clone_size: few; d_call: NA; cdr3_nt: TGTGCCAGCAGGCCGGGTCAGGTTCGCTATGGCTACACCTTC; cdr3_aa: CASRPGQVRYGYTF
v_call: TRBV6-4; j_call: TRBJ2-1; clone_size: NA; d_call: NA; cdr3_nt: TGTGCCGGCAATGGGGGAGGTGGAAATGAGCAGTTCTTC; cdr3_aa: CAGNGGGGNEQFF
v_call: TRBV7-2; j_call: TRBJ2-7; clone_size: few; d_call: NA; cdr3_nt: TGTGCCAGCAGCCACACACTATCCTACGAGCAGTACTTC; cdr3_aa: CASSHTLSYEQYF
v_call: TRBV5-1; j_call: TRBJ2-1; clone_size: few; d_call: TRBD1; cdr3_nt: TGCGCCAGCAGCCCGGACAGGGGTTCCTTCTATGAGCAGTTCTTC; cdr3_aa: CASSPDRGSFYEQFF
v_call: TRBV9; j_call: TRBJ2-1; clone_size: few; d_call: NA; cdr3_nt: TGTGCCAGCTCCCTGTCTCTGCCCTACAATGAGCAGTTCTTC; cdr3_aa: CASSLSLPYNEQFF
v_call: TRBV20-1; j_call: TRBJ2-1; clone_size: NA; d_call: NA; cdr3_nt: TGCAGTGCACCTTCCGGACTCAAGTTCTTC; cdr3_aa: CSAPSGLKFF
v_call: TRBV10-3; j_call: TRBJ2-3; clone_size: few; d_call: NA; cdr3_nt: TGTGCCATCAGAGGGGGGAGCACAGATACGCAGTATTTT; cdr3_aa: CAIRGGSTDTQYF
v_call: TRBV20-1; j_call: TRBJ2-5; clone_size: once; d_call: TRBD2; cdr3_nt: TGCAGTGCTAGCAGGCTAGCGGGCGGGGAGACCCAGTACTTC; cdr3_aa: CSASRLAGGETQYF
v_call: TRBV10-3; j_call: TRBJ2-1; clone_size: NA; d_call: TRBD1; cdr3_nt: TGTGCCATCAAGCCGGGACAGGGGGTTGGGGAGCAGTTCTTC; cdr3_aa: CAIKPGQGVGEQFF
v_call: TRBV5-1; j_call: TRBJ2-1; clone_size: NA; d_call: NA; cdr3_nt: TGCGCCAGCAGAAAACGGGCCGGGCCAGTGAATGAGCAGTTCTTC; cdr3_aa: CASRKRAGPVNEQFF
v_call: TRBV6-5; j_call: TRBJ1-1; clone_size: NA; d_call: NA; cdr3_nt: TGTGCCAGCAGTTACTACAGCGGCACTGAAGCTTTCTTT; cdr3_aa: CASSYYSGTEAFF
v_call: TRBV6-4; j_call: TRBJ2-1; clone_size: NA; d_call: TRBD2; cdr3_nt: TGTGCCAGCAGTGTAACTAGCGGGGATCACAATGAGCAGTTCTTC; cdr3_aa: CASSVTSGDHNEQFF
v_call: TRBV11-3; j_call: TRBJ2-3; clone_size: NA; d_call: TRBD2; cdr3_nt: TGTGCCAGCAGCTCCGGTGGGACTAGCGGGAGAGGGGATACGCAGTATTTT; cdr3_aa: CASSSGGTSGRGDTQYF
v_call: TRBV12-3/TRBV12-4; j_call: TRBJ2-5; clone_size: NA; d_call: NA; cdr3_nt: TGTGCCAGCAGTCTTGGGGGTCCCCAGCAGTACTTC; cdr3_aa: CASSLGGPQQYF
v_call: TRBV28; j_call: TRBJ2-3; clone_size: NA; d_call: NA; cdr3_nt: TGTGCCAGCAGTCCGAGGGACGTTTACACAGATACGCAGTATTTT; cdr3_aa: CASSPRDVYTDTQYF
v_call: TRBV20-1; j_call: TRBJ2-3; clone_size: NA; d_call: TRBD2; cdr3_nt: TGCAGTGCTCCGCTAGCGGGAGGCGTCACAGATACGCAGTATTTT; cdr3_aa: CSAPLAGGVTDTQYF
v_call: TRBV5-1; j_call: TRBJ2-5; clone_size: NA; d_call: TRBD2; cdr3_nt: TGCGCCAGCAGCGGCCGGCTAGCGGGAGGCATTGGAGAGACCCAGTACTTC; cdr3_aa: CASSGRLAGGIGETQYF
v_call: TRBV20-1; j_call: TRBJ2-1; clone_size: NA; d_call: NA; cdr3_nt: TGCAGTGCTAGAGCGCGGAGGCTAACCCGCAGATTGGGTGAGCAGTTCTTC; cdr3_aa: CSARARRLTRRLGEQFF
v_call: TRBV20-1; j_call: TRBJ2-5; clone_size: NA; d_call: TRBD2; cdr3_nt: TGCAGTGCTAGAGATTCCGTAGGGGCGGGGGATCAGGAGACCCAGTACTTC; cdr3_aa: CSARDSVGAGDQETQYF
v_call: TRBV5-1; j_call: TRBJ2-7; clone_size: few; d_call: NA; cdr3_nt: TGCGCCAGCAGCTTGGCCCCCGGTGGCTCGATCGAGCAGTACTTC; cdr3_aa: CASSLAPGGSIEQYF
v_call: TRBV3-1; j_call: TRBJ2-2; clone_size: NA; d_call: TRBD2; cdr3_nt: TGTGCCAGCAGCCAAGAAGGGGCTAGCGGGAGGTATAGGACCGGGGAGCTGTTTTTT; cdr3_aa: CASSQEGASGRYRTGELFF
v_call: TRBV27; j_call: TRBJ2-1; clone_size: many; d_call: TRBD2; cdr3_nt: TGTGCCAGCAGCCGACAGATTAGCGGGAGGAGGAATGAGCAGTTCTTC; cdr3_aa: CASSRQISGRRNEQFF
v_call: TRBV7-8; j_call: TRBJ2-7; clone_size: few; d_call: NA; cdr3_nt: TGTGCCAGCAGCGGTAGTGATAGGATTTTAGCCGCCGAGCAGTACTTC; cdr3_aa: CASSGSDRILAAEQYF
v_call: TRBV29-1; j_call: TRBJ2-5; clone_size: NA; d_call: NA; cdr3_nt: TGCAGCGTTAGGAGCTTTCAAGAGACCCAGTACTTC; cdr3_aa: CSVRSFQETQYF
v_call: TRBV18; j_call: TRBJ1-2; clone_size: once; d_call: TRBD1; cdr3_nt: TGTGCCAGCTCCTCACTATTGATGGACAGGCTCAACTATGGCTACACCTTC; cdr3_aa: CASSSLLMDRLNYGYTF
v_call: TRBV20-1; j_call: TRBJ2-3; clone_size: NA; d_call: TRBD1; cdr3_nt: TGCAGTGCTTGCGAAACAGGGGGAGCAGATACGCAGTATTTT; cdr3_aa: CSACETGGADTQYF
v_call: TRBV5-1; j_call: TRBJ1-4; clone_size: few; d_call: NA; cdr3_nt: TGCGCCAGCAGCACCCAGCCGAGCCCCGGACCAAAACTGTTTTTT; cdr3_aa: CASSTQPSPGPKLFF
v_call: TRBV28; j_call: TRBJ1-5; clone_size: NA; d_call: TRBD1; cdr3_nt: TGTGCCAGCAGTCCCGGGACAGGGGGGGAGGGCAATCAGCCCCAGCATTTT; cdr3_aa: CASSPGTGGEGNQPQHF
v_call: TRBV5-1; j_call: TRBJ1-5; clone_size: NA; d_call: NA; cdr3_nt: TGCGCCAGCAGCTTGGTGGGGGGTTGGCAGCCCCAGCATTTT; cdr3_aa: CASSLVGGWQPQHF
v_call: TRBV5-1; j_call: TRBJ1-1; clone_size: once; d_call: NA; cdr3_nt: TGCGCCAGCAGCTTGGGGCAGTCCCTAGGGACTGAAGCTTTCTTT; cdr3_aa: CASSLGQSLGTEAFF
v_call: TRBV4-1; j_call: TRBJ2-5; clone_size: once; d_call: TRBD1; cdr3_nt: TGCGCCAGCAGCCAAGCCCCCGGGACAGGCCTTTCAGAGACCCAGTACTTC; cdr3_aa: CASSQAPGTGLSETQYF
v_call: TRBV7-3; j_call: TRBJ2-5; clone_size: NA; d_call: NA; cdr3_nt: TGTGCCAGCAGCTCGACCGGGACGGCCCAAGAGACCCAGTACTTC; cdr3_aa: CASSSTGTAQETQYF
v_call: TRBV6-4; j_call: TRBJ2-1; clone_size: NA; d_call: NA; cdr3_nt: TGTGCCAGCAGTGCGGACACTAGTACGGACCGGCAGTTCTTC; cdr3_aa: CASSADTSTDRQFF
v_call: TRBV6-6; j_call: TRBJ2-6; clone_size: NA; d_call: NA; cdr3_nt: TGTGCCAGCAGGAGGACACCTTCGTCTGGGGCCAACGTCCTGACTTTC; cdr3_aa: CASRRTPSSGANVLTF
v_call: TRBV20-1; j_call: TRBJ2-5; clone_size: few; d_call: NA; cdr3_nt: TGCAGTGCCACCGTTCCAGGCGTTGGATTCCAAGAGACCCAGTACTTC; cdr3_aa: CSATVPGVGFQETQYF
v_call: TRBV6-1; j_call: TRBJ2-5; clone_size: NA; d_call: NA; cdr3_nt: TGTGCCAGCACCCGGGAGAGCTGGGGGACCCAGTACTTC; cdr3_aa: CASTRESWGTQYF